These 3 T cell receptor beta chains came from one sample sequenced in a study of cytomegalovirus exposure and HLA in healthy donors. Method: immunoSEQ multiplex PCR; TCRdb's copy keeps in-frame clones and lacks some. Of some 60,000 clones listed, about 96% are singletons. The sequencing sample was made of PBMCs. The receptors were sampled from a man aged 18 to 29 in good health and CMV-seronegative.

The gene calls are TRBV5-4 and TRBJ2-3, with D possibly being TRBD2 (5 bases). V lost 2 bases and J lost 3, with 13 bases in between. The CDR3 runs 15 residues. Germline CDR1 is SGHNT and CDR2 is YYREEE (reference sequence). CDR3 in amino acids: CASSLPGRRTDTQYF. The CDR3, as DNA: TGTGCCAGCAGCTTACCAGGAAGGAGGACAGATACGCAGTATTTT.

V gene TRBV7-9 combines with J gene TRBJ1-3; D remains ambiguous. The CDR3 covers 17 residues. CDR1 and CDR2 from the germline V gene are SEHNR and FQNEAQ (reference sequence). V gave up 4 bases and J gave up 0 bases, with 16 bases separating them. This CDR3 reads CASSSRTDFNSGNTIYF. In DNA, the CDR3 is TGTGCCAGCAGCTCCCGGACGGACTTTAACTCTGGAAACACCATATATTTT. Full variable domain (missing parts from reference TRBV7-9 and TRBJ1-3): DTGVSQNPRHKITKRGQNVTFRCDPISEHNRLYWYRQTLGQGPEFLTYFQNEAQLEKSRLLSDRFSAERPKGSFSTLEIQRTEQGDSAMYLCASSSRTDFNSGNTIYFGEGSWLTVV.

The chain combines TRBV11-2 with TRBJ2-1; 9 positions match TRBD2. The CDR3 has 16 residues. The trim removed 1 base at V and 5 bases at J, leaving 6 bases unmatched. Germline V lookup: CDR1 SGHAT, CDR2 FQNNGV. The CDR3, as DNA: TGTGCCAGCAGCTTAGTCCCGGGACTAGCCCACAATGAGCAGTTCTTC. Protein sequence: CASSLVPGLAHNEQFF.